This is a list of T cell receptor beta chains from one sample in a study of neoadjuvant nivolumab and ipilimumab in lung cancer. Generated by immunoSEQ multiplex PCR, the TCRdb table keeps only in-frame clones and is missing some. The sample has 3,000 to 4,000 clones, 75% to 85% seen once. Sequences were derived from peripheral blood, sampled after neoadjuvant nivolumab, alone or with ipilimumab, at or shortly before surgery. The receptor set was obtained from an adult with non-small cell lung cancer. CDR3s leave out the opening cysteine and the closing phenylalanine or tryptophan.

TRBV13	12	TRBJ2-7	ASSLRGSRYEQY
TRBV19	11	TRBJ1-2	ASSITPGGGYT
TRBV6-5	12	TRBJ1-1	ASRHVLENTEAF
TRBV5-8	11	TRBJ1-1	ASSVRRNTEAF
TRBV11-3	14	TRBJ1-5	ASSFGTGGLDQPQH
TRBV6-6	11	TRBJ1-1	ASSPRQGLVAF
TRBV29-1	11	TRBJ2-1	SVKSSGYNEQF
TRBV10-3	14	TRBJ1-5	AIKDRGGRSNQPQH
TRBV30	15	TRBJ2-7	AWSTPGVSYHGYEQY
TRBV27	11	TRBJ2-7	ASSLGTDHEQY
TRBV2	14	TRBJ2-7	ASSLFSGTASYEQY
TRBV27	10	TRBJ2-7	ASSGGAREQY
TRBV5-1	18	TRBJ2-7	ASSLIPPSGALSQSYEQY
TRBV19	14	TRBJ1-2	ASIPTGTGDGYGYT
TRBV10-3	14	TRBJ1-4	AISRNVRSTNEKLF
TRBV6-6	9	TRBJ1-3	ASSRGNTIY
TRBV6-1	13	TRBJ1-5	ASSEAGRDREPQH
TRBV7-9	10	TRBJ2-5	ASSRQVETQY
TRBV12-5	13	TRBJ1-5	ASGATVTGNQPQH
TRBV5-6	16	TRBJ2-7	ASSNFRDRSLLAQEQY
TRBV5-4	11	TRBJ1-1	ASSRDRDPEAF
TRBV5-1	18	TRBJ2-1	ASSLAAGTSGVGTYNEQF
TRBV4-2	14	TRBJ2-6	ASSQSQTSGANVLT
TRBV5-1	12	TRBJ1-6	ASSREGGGSPLH
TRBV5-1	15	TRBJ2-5	ASSLAQQGGTGETQY
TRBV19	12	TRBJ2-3	ASMGLRIRDTQY
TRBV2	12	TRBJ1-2	ASREGQGVYGYT
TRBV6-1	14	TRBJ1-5	ASSEAHQRTGRSQH
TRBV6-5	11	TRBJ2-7	ASKLAGAYEQY
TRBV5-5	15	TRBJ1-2	ASSLRAGADHPMNYT
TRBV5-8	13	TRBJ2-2	ASSRGTGGTGELF
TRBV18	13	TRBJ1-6	ASSLSGPINSPLH
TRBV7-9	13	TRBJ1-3	ASSWPADSGNTIY
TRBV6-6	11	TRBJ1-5	ASSYVGDQPQH
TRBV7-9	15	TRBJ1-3	ASSLVFGGSSGNTIY
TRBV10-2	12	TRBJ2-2	ASKKSDNTGELF
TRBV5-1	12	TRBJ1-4	ASSLKGQDEKLF
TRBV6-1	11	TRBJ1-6	AGGTGNNSPLH
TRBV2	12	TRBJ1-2	ASRTGQGYYGYT
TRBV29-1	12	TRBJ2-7	SARGTFRSYEQY
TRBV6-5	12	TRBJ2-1	ASSSRTVYNEQF
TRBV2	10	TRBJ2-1	ASSFDREQQF
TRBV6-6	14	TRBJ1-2	ASTLPPGQGARGYT
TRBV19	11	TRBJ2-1	ASSISRDNEQF
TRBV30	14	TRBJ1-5	AWSNRDRGFGQPQH
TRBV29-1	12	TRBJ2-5	SVATSGGGETQY
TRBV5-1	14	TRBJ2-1	ASNPEIDRIYNEQF